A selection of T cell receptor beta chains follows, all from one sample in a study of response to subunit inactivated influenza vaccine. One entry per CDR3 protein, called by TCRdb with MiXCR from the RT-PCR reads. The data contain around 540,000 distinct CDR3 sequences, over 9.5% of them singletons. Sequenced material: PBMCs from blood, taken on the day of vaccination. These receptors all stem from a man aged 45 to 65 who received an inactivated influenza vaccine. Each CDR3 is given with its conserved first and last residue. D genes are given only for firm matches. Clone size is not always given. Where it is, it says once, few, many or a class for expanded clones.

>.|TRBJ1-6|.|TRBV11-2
TGTGCCAGCAGCTTAGATCGCAGTCCCTATAATTCACCCCTCCACTTT
CASSLDRSPYNSPLHF
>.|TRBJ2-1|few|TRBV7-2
TGTGCCAGCAGCTTAGGGCAGAGCGGGCCCTACAATGAGCAGTTCTTC
CASSLGQSGPYNEQFF
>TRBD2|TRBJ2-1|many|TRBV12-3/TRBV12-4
TGTGCCAGCACTCTGACTAGCGGGGGCTACAATGAGCAGTTCTTC
CASTLTSGGYNEQFF
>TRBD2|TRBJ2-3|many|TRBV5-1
TGCGCCAGCAGCTTACACAGCGGGGGGCGCACAGATACGCAGTATTTT
CASSLHSGGRTDTQYF
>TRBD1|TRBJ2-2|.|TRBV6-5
TGTGCCAGCAGTTACTCGAGCAGGGGGCACGGGGAGCTGTTTTTT
CASSYSSRGHGELFF
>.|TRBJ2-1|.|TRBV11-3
TGTGCCAGCAGCTCGGGGAAGGGGGGCTCGTATGAGCAGTTCTTC
CASSSGKGGSYEQFF
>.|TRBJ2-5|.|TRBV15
TGTGCCACCAGCAGGGGGTTGAGTTCAGAGCAAGAGACCCAGTACTTC
CATSRGLSSEQETQYF
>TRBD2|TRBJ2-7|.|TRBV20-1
TGCAGTGCTAGGGCTAGCGGGGAACTTCCCTACGAGCAGTACTTC
CSARASGELPYEQYF
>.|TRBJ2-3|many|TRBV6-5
TGTGCCAGCAGTTACGCGGGACAGTCGTTCGGGCTGTATTTT
CASSYAGQSFGLYF
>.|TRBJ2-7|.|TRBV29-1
TGCAGCGCGACCATCGGACTGAACTACGAGCAGTACTTC
CSATIGLNYEQYF
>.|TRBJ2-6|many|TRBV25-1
TGTGCCAGCACCCCACCAGGTCTAAACTCTGGGGCCAACGTCCTGACTTTC
CASTPPGLNSGANVLTF
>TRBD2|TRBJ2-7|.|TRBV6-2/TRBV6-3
TGTGCCAGCAGTTACTCATCAGCGGGAGCCTACGAGCAGTACTTC
CASSYSSAGAYEQYF
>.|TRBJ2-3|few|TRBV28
TGTGCCAGCAGTTTATTTGGGGTCCGGACAGATACGCAGTATTTT
CASSLFGVRTDTQYF
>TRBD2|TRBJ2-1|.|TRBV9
TGTGCCAGCAGCGCGACTAGCGGGAGATTCAATGAGCAGTTCTTC
CASSATSGRFNEQFF
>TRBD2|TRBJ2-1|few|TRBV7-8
TGTGCCAGCAGCCCTTCTGCCGGGACTAGCGGGATCAATGAGCAGTTCTTC
CASSPSAGTSGINEQFF
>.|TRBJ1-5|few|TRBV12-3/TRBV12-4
TGTGCCAGCAGAATGGGAACAGGGAGCCAGCCCCAGCATTTT
CASRMGTGSQPQHF
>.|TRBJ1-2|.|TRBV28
TGTGCCAGCAGTACCTATAGGGGACCCAACTATGGCTACACCTTC
CASSTYRGPNYGYTF
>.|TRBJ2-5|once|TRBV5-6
TGTGCCATCGGCCCGGGGGAGAAGACCCAGTACTTC
CAIGPGEKTQYF
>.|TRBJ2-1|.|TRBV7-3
TGTGCCAGCAGCTCGTGGGACTCCTCCTACAATGAGCAGTTCTTC
CASSSWDSSYNEQFF
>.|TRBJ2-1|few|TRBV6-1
TGTGCCAGCAAAACCAGGGTAGACTCCTACAATGAGCAGTTCTTC
CASKTRVDSYNEQFF
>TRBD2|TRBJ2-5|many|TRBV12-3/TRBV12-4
TGTGCCAGTTCATCAGCTAGCGGGGGGGGAGAGACCCAGTACTTC
CASSSASGGGETQYF
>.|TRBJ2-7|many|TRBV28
TGTGCCAGCACCCTGGGCAGGGCCTACGAGCAGTACTTC
CASTLGRAYEQYF
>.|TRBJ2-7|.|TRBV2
TGTGCCAGCAGTGGTCTGTCGGGCGAGCAGTACTTC
CASSGLSGEQYF
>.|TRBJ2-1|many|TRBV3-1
TGTGCCAGCAGCGAGAGCGGTAGGAATGAGCAGTTCTTC
CASSESGRNEQFF
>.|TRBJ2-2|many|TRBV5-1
TGCGCCAGCAGCTTGGGGACAACACCCGGGGAGCTGTTTTTT
CASSLGTTPGELFF
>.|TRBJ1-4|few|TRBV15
TGTGCCACCAGCAGAGAATCCGGGATCACTAATGAAAAACTGTTTTTT
CATSRESGITNEKLFF
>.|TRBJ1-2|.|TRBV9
TGTGCCAGCAGCGTCAACCAGGGAATCAACTATGGCTACACCTTC
CASSVNQGINYGYTF
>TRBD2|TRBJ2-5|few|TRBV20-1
TGCAGTGCTAGAGTGACGGGACTAGCGGGACTCCAAGAGACCCAGTACTTC
CSARVTGLAGLQETQYF
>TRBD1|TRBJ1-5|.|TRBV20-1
TGCAGTGCTAGGAGACAGGGGGCCGGTAATAGCAATCAGCCCCAGCATTTT
CSARRQGAGNSNQPQHF
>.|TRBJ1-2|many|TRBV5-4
TGTGCCAGCAGCTTGCGGGGGAACTATGGCTACACCTTC
CASSLRGNYGYTF
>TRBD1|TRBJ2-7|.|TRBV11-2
TGTGCCAGCAGCTCGATACAGGGGGCCTCCTACGAGCAGTACTTC
CASSSIQGASYEQYF
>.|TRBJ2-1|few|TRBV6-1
TGTGCCACCCTGGACCGGTTTTTCAATGAGCAGTTCTTC
CATLDRFFNEQFF
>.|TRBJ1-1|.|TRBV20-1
TGCAGTTGCTCCCTACAGGGCCCTAACACTGAAGCTTTCTTT
CSCSLQGPNTEAFF
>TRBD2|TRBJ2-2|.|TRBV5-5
TGTGCCAGCAGCTTGCGACTAGCGGTGAACACCGGGGAGCTGTTTTTT
CASSLRLAVNTGELFF
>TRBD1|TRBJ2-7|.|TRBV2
TGTGCCAGCAAGGGTTCCCGGGACAGGGGGACCTACGAGCAGTACTTC
CASKGSRDRGTYEQYF
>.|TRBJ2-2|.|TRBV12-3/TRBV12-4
TGTGCCAGCAGCCCCGACCGCACCGGGGAGCTGTTTTTT
CASSPDRTGELFF
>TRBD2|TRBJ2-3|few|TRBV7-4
TGTGCCAGCAGCTTACCTCGGACTAGCGGGAGTCACGGAGATACGCAGTATTTT
CASSLPRTSGSHGDTQYF
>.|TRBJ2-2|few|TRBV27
TGTGCCAGCGGCCGGGACCCCACCGGGGAGCTGTTTTTT
CASGRDPTGELFF
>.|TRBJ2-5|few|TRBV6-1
TGTGCCAGCAGACCCCGTCCGGACCAAGAGACCCAGTACTTC
CASRPRPDQETQYF
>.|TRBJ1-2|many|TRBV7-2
TGTGCCAGCAGCTTAGCGCAACAAATCTATGGCTACACCTTC
CASSLAQQIYGYTF
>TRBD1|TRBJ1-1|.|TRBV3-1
TGTGCCAGCAGCCAAACGGTAGGGGGCCTGAACACTGAAGCTTTCTTT
CASSQTVGGLNTEAFF
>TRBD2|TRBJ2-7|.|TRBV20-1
TGCAGTGCTAGAGATCGGACTAGCGGGGGGCAAGTGGAGCAGTACTTC
CSARDRTSGGQVEQYF
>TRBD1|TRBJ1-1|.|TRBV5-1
TGCGCCAGCAGCTTGGCCTGGCAGGGGGCGCAGACTGAAGCTTTCTTT
CASSLAWQGAQTEAFF
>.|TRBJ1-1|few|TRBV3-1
TGTGCCAGCACCCGGAGGGGAGGCACTGAAGCTTTCTTT
CASTRRGGTEAFF
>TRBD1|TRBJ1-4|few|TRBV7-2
TGTGCCAGCAGCGGCAGACAGGGGCAAAAACTGTTTTTT
CASSGRQGQKLFF
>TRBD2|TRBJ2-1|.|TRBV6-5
TGTGCCAGCAGTTACTCGATGGTAGCGGGAGGACCCCACAATGAGCAGTTCTTC
CASSYSMVAGGPHNEQFF
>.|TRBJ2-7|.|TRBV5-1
TGCGCCAGCAGTCCTACGGGAGCGCTAGGCGAGCAGTACTTC
CASSPTGALGEQYF
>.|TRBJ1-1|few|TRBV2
TGTGCCAGCAGTGAAGACCTGGGGATGAACACTGAAGCTTTCTTT
CASSEDLGMNTEAFF
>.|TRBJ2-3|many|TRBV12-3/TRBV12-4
TGTGCCAGCAGTCAAACACCAGATACGCAGTATTTT
CASSQTPDTQYF
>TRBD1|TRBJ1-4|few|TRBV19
TGTGCCAGTAGTACCCGACAGGGGTATAATGAAAAACTGTTTTTT
CASSTRQGYNEKLFF
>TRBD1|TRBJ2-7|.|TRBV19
TGTGCCAGCGACCAGGGACAGGGGTACGAGCAGTACTTC
CASDQGQGYEQYF
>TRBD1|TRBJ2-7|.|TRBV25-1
TGTGCCAGCAGACAGGGGGCGCGGGAGCAGTACTTC
CASRQGAREQYF
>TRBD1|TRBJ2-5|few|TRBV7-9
TGTGCCAGCAGCTTAGCCCGTATGACAGGGGCAGGAGAGACCCAGTACTTC
CASSLARMTGAGETQYF